Given below is one TCR beta chain in context. The antigen is unknown. Deletions cut 2 bases from V and 4 bases from J, with 6 bases between. Germline-derived CDR1 and CDR2 are SGHRS and YFSETQ. There are 12 residues in the CDR3. The data originate from a study of lymphopenia after photon versus proton radiotherapy. Overall study findings and caveats: After lymphocyte nadir, photon-treated repertoires showed oligoclonal expansion, especially CD8+ Temra. Relative stability marked proton patients; photon patients lost diversity and naive cells. Post-nadir TCR diversity decline inversely tracked overall survival among those who died.

Profiling relied on immunoSEQ multiplex PCR, and the TCRdb table lists in-frame clones only, not all of them. The repertoire consists of tens of thousands of clones, with 87% occurring once and the leading ten covering 9.5% to 15%. The sequence was collected from a man older than 75 with esophageal cancer. The input for sequencing was peripheral blood, taken from a patient treated with proton-based radiotherapy. V and J are TRBV5-1 and TRBJ1-1, with D uncertain. In nucleotides, the CDR3 is TGCGCCAGCAGCTTAAAGTCCACTGAAGCTTTCTTT. Its translation: CASSLKSTEAFF.